This passage covers 29 T cell receptor beta chains from one sample sequenced in a study of blood T cells in healthy people across ages. Primers used in a second PCR of roughly 6 to 12 cycles were a sample-barcoded 5' primer and a J-beta primer mix. Each CDR3 protein gets one entry after TCRdb re-called the 5' RACE reads with MiXCR. The table lists 1.5 million to 2 million distinct CDR3 sequences, roughly 50% of them singletons. The sample taken for sequencing was blood. All receptors come from a woman aged 40-49 years in good health.

The chain employs TRBV21-1 and TRBJ2-4; the listed D gene, TRBD1, was not tested against the DNA. The end of the DNA aligns better with TRBJ2-7, so the J call may be wrong. TRBV21-1 is a pseudogene locus. This CDR3 has 16 amino acids. This CDR3 reads CASSFESGTGVHEQYF. The CDR3 bases are TGTGCCAGCAGCTTCGAGTCCGGGACAGGGGTCCACGAGCAGTACTTC.

The CDR3 reads CASTGGTSYNEQYF. The CDR3 DNA is TGTGCCAGCACCGGGGGGACCTCCTACAATGAGCAGTACTTC. The chain uses TRBV27 and TRBJ2-5; 7 nucleotides line up with TRBD2. The CDR3 runs 14 residues. Unmatched junction bases numbered 16, after V lost 7 bases and J lost 11 bases. CDR1 is MNHEY, CDR2 SMNVEV, per germline (reference sequence).

This clonotype appeared a few times. The V gene is TRBV27, the J gene TRBJ2-3, with D possibly TRBD1 on 6 matching bases. The germline gives CDR1 MNHEY, CDR2 SMNVEV (reference sequence). V was trimmed by 5 bases and J by 5 bases, leaving 11 bases between them. CDR3 size: 13 residues. CDR3: CASSPYRVDTQYF. The CDR3, as DNA: TGTGCCAGCAGTCCCTACAGGGTAGATACGCAGTATTTT.

The chain has TRBV27 and TRBJ2-1; 10 nucleotides line up with TRBD2. Trimming took 7 bases from V and 10 from J; bases not matched to a gene: 13. This CDR3 is 15 amino acids long. The germline V gene encodes CDR1 MNHEY and CDR2 SMNVEV (reference sequence). CDR3 sequence reads: CASTFSGGATGEQFF. CDR3 DNA: TGTGCCAGCACTTTCAGCGGGGGGGCGACGGGAGAGCAGTTCTTC.

The gene calls are TRBV7-2 and TRBJ2-1; D is unclear. Germline values: CDR1 SGHTA, CDR2 FQGNSA. Trimming took off 5 bases at V and 4 bases at J, with 15 bases between the two ends. This CDR3 is built from 15 residues. In DNA, the CDR3 is TGTGCCAGCAGCCCTTGGACCCAACTATACAATGAGCAGTTCTTC. As protein: CASSPWTQLYNEQFF.

V and J are TRBV2 and TRBJ2-1; no clear D. Germline CDR1 is SNHLY and CDR2 is FYNNEI. The length of the CDR3 is 12 residues. Trimming stripped 0 bases from V and 9 bases from J, with 6 bases between. The CDR3, as DNA: TGTGCCAGCAGTGAAGCGCTTCGTGAGCAGTTCTTC. As protein: CASSEALREQFF.

This clonotype was counted a few times. The V call is TRBV7-9, the J call TRBJ2-3; maybe TRBD1 (6 bases). This CDR3 has 16 amino acids. Germline loops: CDR1 SEHNR, CDR2 FQNEAQ (reference sequence). Trimming cost V 5 bases and J 2 bases, with 17 bases left between them. The CDR3 is CASSQTRGVFTDTQYF. In nucleotides, the CDR3 is TGTGCCAGCAGCCAAACCAGGGGAGTTTTCACAGATACGCAGTATTTT. The full variable domain, its missing parts supplied by reference TRBV7-9 and TRBJ2-3, is DTGVSQNPRHKITKRGQNVTFRCDPISEHNRLYWYRQTLGQGPEFLTYFQNEAQLEKSRLLSDRFSAERPKGSFSTLEIQRTEQGDSAMYLCASSQTRGVFTDTQYFGPGTRLTVL.

On this clonotype itself: Germline and junction disagree at one end, which may indicate a read error. V is TRBV27 and J is TRBJ2-7, with 8 bases aligning to TRBD2. Germline CDR1 reads MNHEY; CDR2 reads SMNVEV (reference sequence). The CDR3 loop spans 15 amino acids. This CDR3 is CASNLAGHLSYEQYF. The CDR3 DNA sequence: TGTGCCAGCAATTTAGCGGGACACCTTTCCTACGAGCAGTACTTC.

This rearrangement joins TRBV4-3 to TRBJ1-2; TRBD1 matches at 11 bases. In germline, CDR1 is LGHNA, CDR2 YSLEER. The CDR3 totals 17 residues. V lost 4 bases to trimming and J lost 4 bases; unmatched junction nucleotides: 11. The CDR3 DNA reads as TGCGCCAGCAGCCCTGCGGGACAGGGGGAAATGTTCTATGGCTACACCTTC. It translates to CASSPAGQGEMFYGYTF.

The genes are TRBV14 and TRBJ1-6; 8 bases are shared with TRBD1. After removal of 6 bases from V and 10 bases from J, the junction contained 8 bases not matched to a gene. Germline assignment: CDR1 SGHDN and CDR2 FVKESK. This CDR3 is built from 14 residues. The DNA for the CDR3 is TGTGCCAGCAGTGGACAGGGAAATGGATCACCCCTCCACTTT. Translation gives CASSGQGNGSPLHF.

There are a few counts of this clonotype. The J gene is TRBJ2-4, the V gene TRBV20-1; TRBD1 is a possible D gene (6 bases). The CDR3 runs to 15 residues. The V gene's germline CDR1 is DFQATT and CDR2 SNEGSKA (reference sequence). The V end was cut by 6 bases, the J end by 1 base, with 16 bases between. DNA for the CDR3: TGCAGTGCAACCGAACAGGGAAGGGCCAAAAACATTCAGTACTTC. Amino acid sequence: CSATEQGRAKNIQYF.

This clonotype was seen more than once but under ten times. V is TRBV29-1 and J is TRBJ2-3; 8 positions match TRBD1. J lost 4 bases, V lost 5 bases, and 5 bases had no gene match. In germline, CDR1 is SQVTM, CDR2 ANQGSEA. This CDR3 is 13 amino acids long. The CDR3 region is CSVWTGLADTQYF. CDR3 coding DNA: TGCAGCGTTTGGACAGGGTTGGCAGATACGCAGTATTTT.

This chain links TRBV12-3 or TRBV12-4 with TRBJ2-3, with 13 bases lining up with TRBD2. The CDR3 has 18 amino acids. V lost 6 bases and J lost 1; bases outside the gene matches: 10. For the CDR3, the DNA is TGTGCCAGCAGGATTACTAGCGGGGGGGTTAGTGGCACAGATACGCAGTATTTT. Encoded protein: CASRITSGGVSGTDTQYF.

The rearrangement uses TRBV20-1 and TRBJ2-3; D is possibly TRBD1 or TRBD2 (5 bases each). Germline CDR1 and CDR2: DFQATT and SNEGSKA (reference sequence). Trimming left V 4 bases short and J 2 bases short, with 19 bases between. The CDR3 loop spans 16 amino acids. CDR3 nucleotides: TGCAGTGCTACAGACCCAAGGGACGCCTACACAGATACGCAGTATTTT. Its protein is CSATDPRDAYTDTQYF.

This clonotype was observed many times. The chain uses TRBV29-1 and TRBJ2-1; D might be TRBD2 (7 bases). CDR1 is SQVTM, CDR2 ANQGSEA, per germline. This CDR3 has 12 amino acids. Trimming shortened V by 4 bases and J by 9 bases, and 13 bases separated the two germline ends. DNA of the CDR3: TGCAGCGTTGTTGGGGGCGGGGGTGAGCAGTTCTTC. Protein product: CSVVGGGGEQFF.

V and J are TRBV7-9 and TRBJ2-2; 15 bases match TRBD2. The CDR3 has 16 residues. Trimming at V came to 8 bases and at J to 1 base, leaving 2 bases not matched to a gene. CDR1 SEHNR and CDR2 FQNEAQ come from the germline V gene (reference sequence). DNA of the CDR3: TGTGCCAGCGGGACTAGCGGGGGGATGAACACCGGGGAGCTGTTTTTT. This sequence encodes CASGTSGGMNTGELFF.

This chain connects TRBV28 to TRBJ2-5; maybe TRBD1 (5 bases). The CDR3 length is 13 residues. V lost 7 bases, J lost 11 bases, and 20 bases lay in between. Germline V gene lookup returns CDR1 MDHEN and CDR2 SYDVKM. In nucleotides, the CDR3 is TGTGCCAGCATCAAAAGGGGCTTCAAGGAGCAGTACTTC. Residues: CASIKRGFKEQYF.

V gene TRBV20-1 combines with J gene TRBJ2-3; the match to TRBD2 covers 8 bases. After removal of 6 bases from V and 0 bases from J, the junction contained 5 bases not matched to a gene. CDR1 DFQATT and CDR2 SNEGSKA come from the germline V gene (reference sequence). The CDR3 has 14 residues. CDR3 region: CSAMKRGSTDTQYF. The DNA for the CDR3 is TGCAGTGCGATGAAGCGGGGGAGCACAGATACGCAGTATTTT.

The gene calls are TRBV6-5 and TRBJ1-2, with 9 bases matching TRBD1. This CDR3 is built from 13 residues. The V gene end was trimmed by 6 bases and the J gene end by 13 bases; junction bases not matched to a gene: 12. Germline lookup yields CDR1 MNHEY and CDR2 SVGAGI. CDR3 protein: CASSQDRGPGGTF. For the CDR3, the DNA is TGTGCCAGCAGCCAGGACAGGGGTCCCGGGGGCACCTTC.

The rearrangement joins TRBV29-1 to TRBJ1-1; no definite D call. Germline V gene lookup returns CDR1 SQVTM and CDR2 ANQGSEA. V lost 5 bases, J lost 2 bases, and 6 bases lay in between. The CDR3 is made up of 11 amino acids. The CDR3 sequence: CSVLKNTEAFF. CDR3 sequence (DNA): TGCAGCGTTTTGAAAAACACTGAAGCTTTCTTT. Combining the CDR3 with reference TRBV29-1 and TRBJ1-1 gives the whole variable domain SAVISQKPSRDICQRGTSLTIQCQVDSQVTMMFWYRQQPGQSLTLIATANQGSEATYESGFVIDKFPISRPNLTFSTLTVSNMSPEDSSIYLCSVLKNTEAFFGQGTRLTVV.

The CDR3 bases are TGCAGTGCTAGGTCAAGCGGGGGGCCCCCCAAGCAGTTCTTC. This codes for CSARSSGGPPKQFF. The rearrangement links TRBV20-1 to TRBJ2-1; 9 bases line up with TRBD2. Germline assignment: CDR1 DFQATT and CDR2 SNEGSKA (reference sequence). Germline trimming cut 3 bases from V and 11 bases from J; bases unmatched to any gene: 11. The CDR3 runs 14 residues.

The V gene is TRBV20-1, the J gene TRBJ1-4; TRBD1 might be the D (5 bases). Per the germline V gene, CDR1 is DFQATT and CDR2 is SNEGSKA (reference sequence). This CDR3 is built from 13 residues. The germline V and J ends were trimmed by 1 base and 7 bases, with 10 bases remaining between them. CDR3 coding DNA: TGCAGTGCTAGAGTGGGGGGAACTGAAAAACTGTTTTTT. Translation: CSARVGGTEKLFF.

The chain joins TRBV2 to TRBJ2-1; 9 bases match TRBD2. CDR3 length: 16 residues. Germline-derived CDR1 and CDR2 are SNHLY and FYNNEI. Losses at the gene ends were 5 bases for V and 2 bases for J; bases not matched to a gene: 7. CDR3 in DNA: TGTGCCAGCAGTCCAGGGACTAGCCCGGCCTACAATGAGCAGTTCTTC. Protein product: CASSPGTSPAYNEQFF.

This chain uses TRBV2 with TRBJ2-7; 9 nucleotides align to TRBD2. V dropped 2 bases and J dropped 2; count of bases not matched to a gene: 4. This CDR3 has 15 residues. CDR1 is SNHLY, CDR2 FYNNEI, per germline. The CDR3 here is CASSELSGGTYEQYF. CDR3 bases: TGTGCCAGCAGTGAACTGAGCGGGGGGACCTACGAGCAGTACTTC.

The J gene is TRBJ1-2, the V gene TRBV6-1; D perhaps matches TRBD1 (5 bases). Germline CDR1 and CDR2: MNHNS and SASEGT. V dropped 7 bases and J dropped 7 bases, with 10 bases sitting between them. This CDR3 contains 11 residues. The DNA for the CDR3 is TGTGCCAGCAAAATCGACAGTGGCTACACCTTC. Its translation is CASKIDSGYTF.

The sample holds a few counts of this clonotype. The rearrangement joins TRBV7-2 to TRBJ2-3; 9 bases agree with TRBD1. V lost 6 bases to trimming and J lost 6 bases; unmatched junction nucleotides: 10. Germline CDR1 SGHTA, CDR2 FQGNSA. The CDR3 runs 15 residues. CDR3 residues: CASRTDRGKPDTQYF. In DNA, the CDR3 is TGTGCCAGCAGGACCGACAGGGGGAAACCGGATACGCAGTATTTT. Full variable domain (outside the CDR3, taken from reference TRBV7-2 and TRBJ2-3): GAGVSQSPSNKVTEKGKDVELRCDPISGHTALYWYRQSLGQGLEFLIYFQGNSAPDKSGLPSDRFSAERTGGSVSTLTIQRTQQEDSAVYLCASRTDRGKPDTQYFGPGTRLTVL.

The CDR3 nucleotides are TGTGCCAGCAGCCAAGGACAGGGGTCGATCGACGAGCAGTACTTC. Its translation: CASSQGQGSIDEQYF. The chain joins TRBV3-1 to TRBJ2-7; 8 nucleotides match TRBD1. Germline trimming cut 1 base from V and 5 bases from J; bases unmatched to any gene: 7. The V gene's germline CDR1 is LGHDT and CDR2 YNNKEL (reference sequence). The CDR3 has 15 residues.

This clonotype came up many times. The CDR3 reads CAISEPVGVIYEQYF. CDR3 nucleotide sequence: TGTGCCATCAGTGAGCCGGTCGGCGTAATCTACGAGCAGTACTTC. The chain couples TRBV10-3 to TRBJ2-7; D not resolved. Germline V gives CDR1 ENHRY, CDR2 SYGVKD. The CDR3 is made up of 15 amino acids. V gave up 2 bases and J gave up 3 bases, with 14 bases separating them.

The chain links TRBV20-1 to TRBJ2-1; a weak D match, TRBD2 (5 bases). Germline-derived CDR1 and CDR2 are DFQATT and SNEGSKA (reference sequence). CDR3 length: 15 amino acids. The germline V and J ends were trimmed by 3 bases and 7 bases, with 19 bases remaining between them. The CDR3 DNA follows: TGCAGTGCTAGCAAAGACCCTATACGGAGGAATGAGCAGTTCTTC. It codes for CSASKDPIRRNEQFF.